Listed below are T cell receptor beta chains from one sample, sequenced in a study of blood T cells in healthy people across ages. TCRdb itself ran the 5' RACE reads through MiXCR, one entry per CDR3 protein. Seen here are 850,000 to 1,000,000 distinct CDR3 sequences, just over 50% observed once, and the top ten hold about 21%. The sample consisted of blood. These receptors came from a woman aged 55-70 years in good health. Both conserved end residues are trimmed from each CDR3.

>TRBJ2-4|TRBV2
ASSDWTVGNIQY
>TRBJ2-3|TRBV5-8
AGTATGTDTQY
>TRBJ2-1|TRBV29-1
SVENSGGVSQF
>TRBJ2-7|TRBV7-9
ASSYRGSNSYEQY
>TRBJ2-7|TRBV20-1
SQGSSGYEQY
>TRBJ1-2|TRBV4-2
ASSQANAGGYT
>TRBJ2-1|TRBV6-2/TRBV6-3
ASGRESYNEQF
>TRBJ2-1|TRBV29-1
SVLFYNEQF
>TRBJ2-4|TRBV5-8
ASSWGHRTGGKNIQY
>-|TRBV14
AISQGPWREEGYNEQY
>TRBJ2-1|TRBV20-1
SARDFRDRSYNEQF
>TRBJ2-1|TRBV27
ASSDRDGANEQF
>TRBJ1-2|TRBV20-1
SARDRGENGYT
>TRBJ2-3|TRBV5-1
ASFTGLAGGDTQY
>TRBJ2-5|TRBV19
ASRSVQKETQY
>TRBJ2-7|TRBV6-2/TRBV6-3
ASTGLAGGGQGQY
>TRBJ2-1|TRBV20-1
SAARDLHNEQF
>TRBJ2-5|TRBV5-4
ASSLGHPQETQY
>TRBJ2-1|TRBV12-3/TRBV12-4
ASSTRTSGNNEQF
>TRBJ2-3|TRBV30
AWRRPGQGATDTQY
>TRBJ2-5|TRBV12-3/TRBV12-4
ASKQAGGPRETQY
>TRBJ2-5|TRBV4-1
ASSQGGRYYGETQY
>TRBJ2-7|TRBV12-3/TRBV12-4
ASRWTGDPSYEQY
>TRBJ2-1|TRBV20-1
SATQAVGQF
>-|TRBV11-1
ASSLPAGALRSEQY
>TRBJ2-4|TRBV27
ASSTSEAKNIQY
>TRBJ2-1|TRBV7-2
ASSLGPIIAGENNEQF
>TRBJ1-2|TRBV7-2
ASSPVRHGLHGYT
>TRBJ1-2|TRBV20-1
SATGTGGSGYT
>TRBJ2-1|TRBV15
ATSRGRGGGNNEQF
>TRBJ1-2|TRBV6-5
ASRDGTNYGYT
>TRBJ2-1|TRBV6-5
ASSYQTSDHNEQF
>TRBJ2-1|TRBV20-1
GARSLTRGIPGSHNEQF
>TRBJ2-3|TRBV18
ASSRLAGTLDTQY
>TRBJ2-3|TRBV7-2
ASSRIGGGLASTDTQY
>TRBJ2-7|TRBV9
ASSSDSGTYSYEQY
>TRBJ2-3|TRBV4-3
ASSQDAVGVQFTDTQY
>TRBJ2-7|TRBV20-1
SAREAGGPSYEQY
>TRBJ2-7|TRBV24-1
ATSDLTGTSSYEQY
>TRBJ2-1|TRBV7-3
ASNLGAGGDYNEQF
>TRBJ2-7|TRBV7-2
ASSQSGAQY
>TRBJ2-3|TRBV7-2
ASSLFPTGGINTQY
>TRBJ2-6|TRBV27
ASSFRGDGANVLT
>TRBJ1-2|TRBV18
ASKETGDYGYT
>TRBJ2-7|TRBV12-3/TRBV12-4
ASSRSGSGSYEQY
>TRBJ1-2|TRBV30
AWIRAYGYT
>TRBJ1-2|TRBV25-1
ASSERGQGRYT
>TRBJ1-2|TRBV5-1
ASSSGQNLRWRLDGYT
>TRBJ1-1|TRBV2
ASQRMAGANTEAF